The present T cell receptor beta chain was sequenced within a study of cytomegalovirus exposure and HLA in healthy donors. Study-level points and caveats: Later analysis indicated greater clonal expansion among HLA-associated TCR beta chains than among equally common other chains. With high specificity and sensitivity, the classifier reportedly diagnosed cytomegalovirus status. Among TCR beta chains, those listed as cytomegalovirus-associated numbered fewer than 200.

Use of 60 Vbeta and 13 Jbeta primers characterized the PCR. Clones were sequenced by immunoSEQ multiplex PCR, and TCRdb holds only the in-frame ones, with some missing. The repertoire has 150,000 or so clones, roughly four fifths of them found once; the top ten carry roughly 1.4%. A remark on this clone: Its antigen is not known.

This CDR3 comprises 14 residues. In germline, CDR1 is ENHRY, CDR2 SYGVKD. Losses at the gene ends were 6 bases for V and 3 bases for J; bases not matched to a gene: 4. The chain recombines TRBV10-3 with TRBJ2-7; 11 positions match TRBD2. This TCR derives from a man under 40 in good health and CMV-seropositive. Sequences were obtained from PBMCs. In nucleotides, the CDR3 is TGTGCCATCAGCGCCGGGACTAGCGGCTACGAGCAGTACTTC. It codes for CAISAGTSGYEQYF.